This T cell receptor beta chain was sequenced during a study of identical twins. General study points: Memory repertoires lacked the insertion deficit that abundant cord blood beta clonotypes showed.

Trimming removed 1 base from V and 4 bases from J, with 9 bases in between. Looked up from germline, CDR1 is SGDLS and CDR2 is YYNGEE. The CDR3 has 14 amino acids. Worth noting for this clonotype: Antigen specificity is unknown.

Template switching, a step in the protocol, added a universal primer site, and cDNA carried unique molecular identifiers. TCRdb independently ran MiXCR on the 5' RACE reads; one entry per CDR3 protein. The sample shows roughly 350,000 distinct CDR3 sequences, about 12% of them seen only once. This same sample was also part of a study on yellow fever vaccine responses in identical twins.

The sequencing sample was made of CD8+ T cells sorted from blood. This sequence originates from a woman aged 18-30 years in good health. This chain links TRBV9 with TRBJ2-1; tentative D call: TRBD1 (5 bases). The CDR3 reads CASSVLQDYNEQFF. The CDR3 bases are TGTGCCAGCAGCGTACTACAGGATTACAATGAGCAGTTCTTC.